The next 2 T cell receptor beta chains were all read from a single sample in a study of T cells in Graves' hyperthyroidism and ophthalmopathy. TCR beta CDR3 sequences were amplified from RNA transcripts. The HTBI primer set drove a first-round RT-PCR of the TCR CDR3. TCRdb recomputed calls from the multiplex PCR reads with MiXCR, one row per CDR3 protein. The sample contains 500,000 to 600,000 distinct CDR3 sequences, around 42% of which appear only once. Sequenced material: peripheral blood or thyroid tissue (not recorded which). These TCRs come from a woman between 18 and 29 years old with Graves' hyperthyroidism.

Ten or more counts support this clonotype. Mismatch with germline at one junction end may stem from a read error. The V call is TRBV7-2, the J call TRBJ2-5; a weak D match, TRBD2 (5 bases). This CDR3 has 12 residues. Germline V gene lookup returns CDR1 SGHTA and CDR2 FQGNSA. CDR3 nucleotide sequence: TGCGCCAGCAGCCGGGGAAAAGAGACCCAGTACTTC. It codes for CASSRGKETQYF.

The DNA of the CDR3 is TGTGCCAGCAGATCCGGGACTAGCGGGACAGATACGCAGTATTTT. Its protein product is CASRSGTSGTDTQYF. This chain uses TRBV12-3 or TRBV12-4 with TRBJ2-3; 12 positions agree with TRBD2. The CDR3 length is 15 residues. Trimming took 6 bases from V and 3 from J; bases not matched to a gene: 4.